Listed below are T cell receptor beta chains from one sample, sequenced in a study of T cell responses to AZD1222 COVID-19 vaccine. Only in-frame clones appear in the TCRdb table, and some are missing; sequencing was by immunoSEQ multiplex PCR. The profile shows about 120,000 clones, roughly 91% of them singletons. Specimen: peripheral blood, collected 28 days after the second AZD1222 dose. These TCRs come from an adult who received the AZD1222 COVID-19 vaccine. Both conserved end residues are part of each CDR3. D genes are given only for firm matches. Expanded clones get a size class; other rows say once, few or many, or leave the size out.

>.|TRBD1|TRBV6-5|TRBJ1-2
TGTGCCAGCAGTTACAAGACAGGGGGCAATGGCTACACCTTC
CASSYKTGGNGYTF
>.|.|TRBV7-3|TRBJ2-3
TGTGCCAGCAGCCCGGTGGGGGGTGACACAGATACGCAGTATTTT
CASSPVGGDTDTQYF
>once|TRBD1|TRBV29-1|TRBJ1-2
TGCAGCGTTGGAGTTGAGGGGGCGAGAGGCTACACCTTC
CSVGVEGARGYTF
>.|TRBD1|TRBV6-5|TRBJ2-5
TGTGCCAGCAGAACAGGGGGCGCGAATCAAGAGACCCAGTACTTC
CASRTGGANQETQYF
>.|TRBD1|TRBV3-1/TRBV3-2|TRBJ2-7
TGTGCCAGCAGCCAAGGTTCGGGACAGGGCTACGAGCAGTACTTC
CASSQGSGQGYEQYF
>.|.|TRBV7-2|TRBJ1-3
TGTGCCAGCAGCTTAGGCCCGGTGGACACCATATATTTT
CASSLGPVDTIYF
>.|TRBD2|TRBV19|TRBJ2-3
TGTGCCAGTAGCAAACAGACGACTAGCGGGAGGTCTGATACGCAGTATTTT
CASSKQTTSGRSDTQYF
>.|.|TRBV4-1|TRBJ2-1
TGCGCCAGCAGCCAAGCCCAGGGGGCGGGGGGCCGCAATGAGCAGTTCTTC
CASSQAQGAGGRNEQFF
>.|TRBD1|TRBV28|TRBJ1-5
TGTGCCAGCAGTCCCCTGGGACAGAAAAGGGGGCCCCAGCATTTT
CASSPLGQKRGPQHF
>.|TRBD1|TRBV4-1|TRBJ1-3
TGCGCCAGCAGCCAAGATCGTCAGGGGGTATCGCACCTCTCTGGAAACACCATATATTTT
CASSQDRQGVSHLSGNTIYF
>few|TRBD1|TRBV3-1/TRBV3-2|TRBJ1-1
TGTGCCAGCAGCTTCAGGGGGCGGGACACTGAAGCTTTCTTT
CASSFRGRDTEAFF
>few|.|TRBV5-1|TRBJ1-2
TGCGCCAGCAGCTTGCTTGCAGGGGCAAACTATGGCTACACCTTC
CASSLLAGANYGYTF
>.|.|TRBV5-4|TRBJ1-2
TGTGCCAGCAGCTTGGCAGTAGGGGCGAGCAGGGGCTACACCTTC
CASSLAVGASRGYTF
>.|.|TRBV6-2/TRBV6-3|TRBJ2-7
TGTGCCAGCAGTTGGGGTTCCCAATACGAGCAGTACTTC
CASSWGSQYEQYF
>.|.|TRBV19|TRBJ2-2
TGTGCCAGTACCGCGGGACTGCACACCGGGGAGCTGTTTTTT
CASTAGLHTGELFF
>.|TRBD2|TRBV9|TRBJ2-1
TGTGCCAGCAGCGTAGGTAGCGGGGGGGCCTACAATGAGCAGTTCTTC
CASSVGSGGAYNEQFF
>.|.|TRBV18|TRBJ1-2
TGTGCCAGCTCACCACTGGGGGACCATGGCTACACCTTC
CASSPLGDHGYTF
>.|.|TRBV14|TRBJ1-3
TGTGCCAGCAGCCAAGCGTCGGACGACTCTGGAAACACCATATATTTT
CASSQASDDSGNTIYF
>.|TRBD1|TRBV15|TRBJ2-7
TGTGCCACTTGCCCAGGGACAGGGGCCTACGAGCAGTACTTC
CATCPGTGAYEQYF
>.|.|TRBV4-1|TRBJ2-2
TGCGCCAGCAGCCAGGCGGCGGGACTGCTGACCGGGGAGCTGTTTTTT
CASSQAAGLLTGELFF
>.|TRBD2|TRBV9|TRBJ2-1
TGTGCCAGCAGCTTCTTTAGCGGGTGGTCCTACAATGAGCAGTTCTTC
CASSFFSGWSYNEQFF
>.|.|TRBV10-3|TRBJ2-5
TGTGCCATCAGCGCGGACCAAGAGACCCAGTACTTC
CAISADQETQYF
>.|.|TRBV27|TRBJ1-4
TGTGCCAGCGGAGGGATTCGGGAAAAACTGTTTTTT
CASGGIREKLFF
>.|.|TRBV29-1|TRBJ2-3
TGCAGCGTTGTCAGGGGCGCAGATACGCAGTATTTT
CSVVRGADTQYF
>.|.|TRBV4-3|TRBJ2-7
TGCGCCAGCAGCCAAGATAAGGGAGCTTTGTACGAGCAGTACTTC
CASSQDKGALYEQYF
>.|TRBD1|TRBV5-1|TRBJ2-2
TGCGCCAGCAGCTTAAGGACAGGCAGTGCCGGGGAGCTGTTTTTT
CASSLRTGSAGELFF
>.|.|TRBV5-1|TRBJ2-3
TGCGCCAGCAGCTTGGAGCGGAGTGGGACAGATACGCAGTATTTT
CASSLERSGTDTQYF
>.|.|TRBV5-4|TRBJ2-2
TGTGCCAGCAGCCTCGGAAGGATTTCTACCGGGGAGCTGTTTTTT
CASSLGRISTGELFF
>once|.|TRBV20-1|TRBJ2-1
TGCAGTGCTAGAGCGGCCTCCGGACAGTTCTTC
CSARAASGQFF
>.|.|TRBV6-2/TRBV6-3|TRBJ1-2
TGTGCCAGCAGCACCGGGACTGCGGTCCATGGCTACACCTTC
CASSTGTAVHGYTF
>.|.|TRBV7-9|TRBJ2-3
TGTGCCAGCAGCTTAGGTTCGGCCAGCACAGATACGCAGTATTTT
CASSLGSASTDTQYF
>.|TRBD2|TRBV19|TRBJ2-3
TGTGCCAGTAGGAAAGCGGGGGAGGGAGATACGCAGTATTTT
CASRKAGEGDTQYF
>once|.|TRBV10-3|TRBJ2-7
TGTGCCATCAGCGGGGGGCAGTCCTACGAGCAGTACTTC
CAISGGQSYEQYF
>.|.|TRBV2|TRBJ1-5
TGTGCCAGCAGTGGTAGGAGGGGATATCAGCCCCAGCATTTT
CASSGRRGYQPQHF
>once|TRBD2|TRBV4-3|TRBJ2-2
TGCGCCAGCAGCCAAGTTCTAGCGGGGGGGCAGGGCACCGGGGAGCTGTTTTTT
CASSQVLAGGQGTGELFF
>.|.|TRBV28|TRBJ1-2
TGTGCCAGCAGCCGAGGCCGGGGGTCAAGTCGGCATGGCTACACCTTC
CASSRGRGSSRHGYTF
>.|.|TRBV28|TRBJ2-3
TGTGCCAGCAGTCCCATCCGAGCAGATACGCAGTATTTT
CASSPIRADTQYF
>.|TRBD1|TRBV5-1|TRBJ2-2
TGCGCCAGCAGAAAGACAGGGGGCGCGAACACCGGGGAGCTGTTTTTT
CASRKTGGANTGELFF
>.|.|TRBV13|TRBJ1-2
TGTGCCAGCAGCTTTCGGTTCAGGGGCACAAACTATGGCTACACCTTC
CASSFRFRGTNYGYTF
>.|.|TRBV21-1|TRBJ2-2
TGTGCCAGCAGCAACGCCCTCGTAACTGTCAACACCGGGGAGCTGTTTTTT
CASSNALVTVNTGELFF
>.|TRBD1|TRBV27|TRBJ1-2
TGTGCCAGCCCTACAGGGGGAGAACATGGCTACACCTTC
CASPTGGEHGYTF
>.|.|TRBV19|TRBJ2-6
TGTGCCAGTAGGGTGGTGGGGTCCGGGGCCAACGTCCTGACTTTC
CASRVVGSGANVLTF